The following is a T cell receptor beta chain sequence with its context. Its cognate antigen has yet to be identified. No qualities accompany the bases; no much larger clone lies one base away. The data were obtained in a study of T-cell reconstitution after alpha-beta-depleted transplantation in children (dated by TCRdb to about 2016). For the study in its entirety: T-cell immune reconstitution after TCRalphabeta/CD19-depleted allogeneic hematopoietic cell transplantation in children was quantitatively tracked in the study by means of TCR repertoire profiling.

The treatment or condition label for this specimen denotes: allogeneic hematopoietic cell transplantation with graft depleted of TCRalphabeta T cells and CD19 B cells. The transplant recipients were children given TCRalphabeta/CD19-depleted allogeneic hematopoietic cell grafts. Cut back by 4 bases and 8 bases, the V and J ends lie 18 bases apart. CDR1 and CDR2 are drawn from the germline V gene (reference sequence): LGHDT, YNNKEL. From the cysteine up to the phenylalanine, the CDR3 has a length of 15 residues. Only the CDR3 portion is preserved as DNA: 45 bases, with reading frame beginning at the first base. The method was PCR. TCRdb shows the sequencer as Illumina HiSeq 2500. Molecular barcoding was employed in the preparation of TCR libraries, with unique molecular identifiers being used to normalize TCRbeta repertoire quantification. In-frame beta chains were kept once TCRdb had trimmed the public reads at Q25 with fastp and called clones with MiXCR. Rows are unified per CDR3 protein, each entry keeping the most common DNA and genes. The sample data list some 120,000 distinct CDR3 sequences, and 10% of these were observed just once. Together, the top ten hold less than 40% of the sample.

The full study reports these points: Apparently early alphabetaT-cell count recovery about two months after transplant reportedly relied on only several hundred rapidly expanded clones derived from non-depleted graft cells. The high TCRbeta diversity at day 60 in some patients was ascribed to recipient T cells and intrathymic progenitors that had survived conditioning. Hyperexpanded clone frequencies declined over subsequent months; after one year, T-cell counts and TCRbeta diversity were mostly attributed to newly produced T cells.

Material: PBMCs, obtained before TCRalphabeta/CD19-depleted stem cell transplant. The sequence came from a boy aged 2 to 10 with acute lymphoblastic leukemia, due to receive a stem cell transplant. Rearrangement joined TRBV3-1 to TRBJ2-1, with a tentative D gene TRBD2 over 5 matching bases. The CDR3 corresponds to CASSPPRSAGDEQFF. The nucleotide sequence reads TGTGCCAGCAGCCCACCTCGGTCCGCCGGGGATGAGCAGTTCTTC.